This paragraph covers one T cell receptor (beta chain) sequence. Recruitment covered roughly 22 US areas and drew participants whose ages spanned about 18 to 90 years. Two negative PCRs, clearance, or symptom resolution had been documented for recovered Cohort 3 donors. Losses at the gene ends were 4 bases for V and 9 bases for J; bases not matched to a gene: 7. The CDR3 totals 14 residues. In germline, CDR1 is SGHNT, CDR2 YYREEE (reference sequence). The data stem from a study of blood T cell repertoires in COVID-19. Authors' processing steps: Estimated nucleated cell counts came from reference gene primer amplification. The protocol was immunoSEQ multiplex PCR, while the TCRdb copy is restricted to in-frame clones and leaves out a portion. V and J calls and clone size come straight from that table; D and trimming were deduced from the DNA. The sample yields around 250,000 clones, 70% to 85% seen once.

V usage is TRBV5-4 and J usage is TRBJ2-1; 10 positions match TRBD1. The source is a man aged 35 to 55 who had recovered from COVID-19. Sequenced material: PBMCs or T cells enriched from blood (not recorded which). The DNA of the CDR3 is TGTGCCAGCAGCCTTGACAGGGGGCAGGGTGAGCAGTTCTTC. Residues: CASSLDRGQGEQFF.